Detailed here is one TCR beta chain. What it binds is unknown. These data originate in a study of OX40 agonist ivuxolimab in advanced cancers. Study in general: Ivuxolimab, which patients received intravenously every 2 weeks, was dosed at 0.01 to 10 mg/kg. Mean age roughly 65 years, range roughly 23 to 79; roughly 82% male. It was permissible to have had prior anti-PD-1, anti-PD-L1 or anti-CTLA-4 therapy, and more than 30% had some.

Only in-frame clones appear in the TCRdb table, and some are missing; sequencing was by immunoSEQ multiplex PCR. The sample lists over 60,000 clones, 70% to 85% occurring once. The germline gives CDR1 LGHNA, CDR2 YNFKEQ. V lost 0 bases, J lost 2 bases, and 14 bases lay in between. The CDR3 runs to 17 residues. The study, taken as a whole, reports: Low clonal expansion, among the lowest seen, marked partial responders at 0.1-3.0 mg/kg.

The sample in question was CD4+ or CD8+ T cells sorted from blood, obtained in a trial of the OX40 agonist ivuxolimab. This chain uses TRBV4-2 with TRBJ2-1, with D perhaps matching TRBD2 (7 bases). The clonotype was recovered from an adult with an advanced solid tumor such as melanoma, head and neck, liver or kidney cancer. The DNA of the CDR3 is TGTGCCAGCAGCCAAGATTGGGGGGGGCCGCCCTACAATGAGCAGTTCTTC. It specifies CASSQDWGGPPYNEQFF.